Listed below are T cell receptor beta chains from one sample, sequenced in a study of T cell repertoires in ileal Crohn's disease. Clones were read by immunoSEQ multiplex PCR, and TCRdb kept only the in-frame ones, dropping some. Seen here are some 60,000 clones, roughly 91% observed once, and the top ten hold roughly 2%. The sequencing sample was made of ileal tissue. All receptors derive from an adult with Crohn's disease. CDR3s include the opening cysteine and the closing phenylalanine or tryptophan. Fields, in order: J gene, V gene, clone size, D gene, CDR3 DNA, CDR3 protein. A D gene is named only where the DNA matches it firmly. Rows give clone size only sometimes, using once, few, many, or a class for an expanded clone.

TRBJ1-2 | TRBV13 | NA | NA | TGTGCCAGCAGCTTTACAGGCGCCTGGGGCTACACCTTC | CASSFTGAWGYTF
TRBJ2-5 | TRBV5-6 | NA | NA | TGTGCCAGCAGCGGAGTAGCGGAACTCCAAGAGACCCAGTACTTC | CASSGVAELQETQYF
TRBJ2-1 | TRBV30 | NA | TRBD1 | TGTGCCTGCGTACAGGGGTCAGTTTCGCATGAGCAGTTCTTC | CACVQGSVSHEQFF
TRBJ2-3 | TRBV6-4 | NA | TRBD2 | TGTGCCAGCAGTGCTAGCGGGGGGGCCACAGATACGCAGTATTTT | CASSASGGATDTQYF
TRBJ1-1 | TRBV5-1 | NA | TRBD1 | TGCGCCAGCAGCCCGACAGGGGGAACCAACACTGAAGCTTTCTTT | CASSPTGGTNTEAFF
TRBJ1-1 | TRBV11-2 | NA | NA | TGTGCCAGCAGCTTGAGTATGCCAGGTAGGAGGACTGAAGCTTTCTTT | CASSLSMPGRRTEAFF
TRBJ1-1 | TRBV9 | once | NA | TGTGCCAGCAGCGTAGGTCCAGGGGAAACCTCTGAAGCTTTCTTT | CASSVGPGETSEAFF
TRBJ2-3 | TRBV5-1 | NA | TRBD2 | TGCGCCAGCAGCTTGCCGGCTAGCGGGACGACAGATACGCAGTATTTT | CASSLPASGTTDTQYF
TRBJ1-1 | TRBV7-9 | NA | NA | TGTGCCAGCAGCCTACAGGGCTTTGAAGCTTTCTTT | CASSLQGFEAFF
TRBJ2-2 | TRBV11-3 | NA | TRBD2 | TGTGCCAGCACCTTTCTGACTAGCGGGGGGAACACCGGGGAGCTGTTTTTT | CASTFLTSGGNTGELFF
TRBJ2-3 | TRBV4-1 | NA | NA | TGCGCCAGCAGCCCCCGGTACGGGCGGGCAGATACGCAGTATTTT | CASSPRYGRADTQYF
TRBJ2-5 | TRBV7-9 | NA | NA | TGTGCCAGCAGCTCCGAGGGGGCGGGAGGAGAGACCCAGTACTTC | CASSSEGAGGETQYF
TRBJ1-6 | TRBV5-1 | NA | TRBD1 | TGCGCCAGCAGCTTGGCCGGGACAGGGGGTTTTGCACCCCTCCACTTT | CASSLAGTGGFAPLHF
TRBJ1-4 | TRBV19 | NA | NA | TGTGCCAGTAGTACCCGACCGGGAAAACTGTTTTTT | CASSTRPGKLFF
TRBJ2-3 | TRBV5-6 | NA | NA | TGTGCCAGCAGCTTCCAGGGCCACAGCACAGATACGCAGTATTTT | CASSFQGHSTDTQYF
TRBJ1-2 | TRBV4-1 | few | TRBD1 | TGCGCCAGCAGTCAACAGGGGACCTATGGCTACACCTTC | CASSQQGTYGYTF
TRBJ2-1 | TRBV6-4 | NA | TRBD2 | TGTGCCAGCAGTGAGTATAGCGGGGGATCAAGTGAGCAGTTCTTC | CASSEYSGGSSEQFF
TRBJ1-6 | TRBV5-1 | once | NA | TGCGCCAGCAGCGAGGACCTTAGGACAGCCGGATCCACCCTCCACTTT | CASSEDLRTAGSTLHF
TRBJ1-1 | TRBV29-1 | NA | NA | TGCAGCGTTGTTCAGGGGAACACTGAAGCTTTCTTT | CSVVQGNTEAFF
TRBJ1-1 | TRBV15 | NA | NA | TGTGCCACCAGCAGAGGAAACCGACTTGAAGCTTTCTTT | CATSRGNRLEAFF
TRBJ1-2 | TRBV6-5 | few | NA | TGTGCCAGCAGGAGAGGACAGCCATATGGCTACACCTTC | CASRRGQPYGYTF
TRBJ2-1 | TRBV29-1 | few | TRBD1 | TGCAGCGTTGATAGACAGGGAAGCGAGCAGTTCTTC | CSVDRQGSEQFF
TRBJ1-4 | TRBV7-2 | NA | NA | TGTGCCAGCAGCTTTTCACAGACTAATGAAAAACTGTTTTTT | CASSFSQTNEKLFF
TRBJ2-5 | TRBV18 | NA | TRBD1 | TGTGCCAGCTCACAGAAAAGGGGGCTGGGAGAGACCCAGTACTTC | CASSQKRGLGETQYF
TRBJ2-1 | TRBV25-1 | few | NA | TGTGCCAGCAGGACTGGAAAGGAGCAGTTCTTC | CASRTGKEQFF
TRBJ1-1 | TRBV27 | NA | TRBD1 | TGTGCCAGCAGTGGGGACAGGGCTCCTCTGAACACTGAAGCTTTCTTT | CASSGDRAPLNTEAFF
TRBJ1-1 | TRBV2 | few | NA | TGTGCCAGCAGGGAGCGGACTACTGAAGCTTTCTTT | CASRERTTEAFF
TRBJ2-1 | TRBV7-3 | NA | TRBD2 | TGTGCCAGCAGCCTTGGGACTAGCGGGAGGAATGAGCAGTTCTTC | CASSLGTSGRNEQFF